The 3 T cell receptor beta chains below come from one sample, sequenced in a study of breast tumors, draining lymph nodes, adjacent tissues. Samples came from axillary lymph nodes draining the breast cancer. From the multiplex PCR reads, TCRdb called clonotypes with MiXCR, one entry per CDR3 protein. This sample has about 150,000 distinct CDR3 sequences, with more than 20% found just once. The specimen sequenced was axillary lymph node tissue. The receptors stem from a female donor with breast cancer. Some clones in this sample may be carry-over from other donors' samples.

For this clonotype: A much larger clone sits a single nucleotide away, making a read error possible. The genes are TRBV4-1 and TRBJ1-3; D ambiguous. The CDR3 consists of 14 residues. Germline V gene data show CDR1 as MGHRA and CDR2 as YSYEKL. The CDR3 reads CASRQDSRSPSIYF. The CDR3, as DNA: TGCGCCAGCAGACAAGATAGTCGCAGCCCATCCATATATTTT.

Only a few counts were recorded for this clonotype. V usage is TRBV19 and J usage is TRBJ1-5; 10 nucleotides line up with TRBD1. This CDR3 region has 17 residues. Trimming took 1 base from V and 2 from J; bases not matched to a gene: 5. CDR1 and CDR2 from the germline V gene are LNHDA and SQIVND (reference sequence). The CDR3 is CASSIGVGTGGNQPQHF. The CDR3, as DNA: TGTGCCAGTAGTATAGGGGTCGGGACAGGGGGCAATCAGCCCCAGCATTTT.

This rearrangement joins TRBV7-9 to TRBJ2-1, with 9 bases identical to TRBD1. Trimming at V came to 5 bases and at J to 7 bases, leaving 9 bases not matched to a gene. Germline V gives CDR1 SEHNR, CDR2 FQNEAQ (reference sequence). This CDR3 is 15 amino acids long. The CDR3 sequence: CASSPPGQGLNEQFF. The CDR3 DNA follows: TGTGCCAGCAGCCCACCGGGACAGGGCTTGAATGAGCAGTTCTTC.